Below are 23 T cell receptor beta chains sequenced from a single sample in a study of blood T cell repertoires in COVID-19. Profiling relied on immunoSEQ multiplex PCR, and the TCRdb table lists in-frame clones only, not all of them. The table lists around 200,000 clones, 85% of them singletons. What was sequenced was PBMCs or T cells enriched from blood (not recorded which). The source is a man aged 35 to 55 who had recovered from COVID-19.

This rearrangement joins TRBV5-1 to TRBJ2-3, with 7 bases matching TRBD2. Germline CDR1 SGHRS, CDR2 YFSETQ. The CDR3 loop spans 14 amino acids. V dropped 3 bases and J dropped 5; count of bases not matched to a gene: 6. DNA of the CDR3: TGCGCCAGCAGCTCGGGGGGATCGGGAGATACGCAGTATTTT. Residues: CASSSGGSGDTQYF.

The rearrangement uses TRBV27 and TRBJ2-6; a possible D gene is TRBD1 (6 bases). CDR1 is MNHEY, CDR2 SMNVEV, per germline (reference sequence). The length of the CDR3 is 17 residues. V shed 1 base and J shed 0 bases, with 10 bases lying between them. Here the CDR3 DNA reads TGTGCCAGCAGTTTATTCCACAGGGACTCTGGGGCCAACGTCCTGACTTTC. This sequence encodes CASSLFHRDSGANVLTF. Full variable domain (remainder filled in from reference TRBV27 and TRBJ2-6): EAQVTQNPRYLITVTGKKLTVTCSQNMNHEYMSWYRQDPGLGLRQIYYSMNVEVTDKGDVPEGYKVSRKEKRNFPLILESPSPNQTSLYFCASSLFHRDSGANVLTFGAGSRLTVL.

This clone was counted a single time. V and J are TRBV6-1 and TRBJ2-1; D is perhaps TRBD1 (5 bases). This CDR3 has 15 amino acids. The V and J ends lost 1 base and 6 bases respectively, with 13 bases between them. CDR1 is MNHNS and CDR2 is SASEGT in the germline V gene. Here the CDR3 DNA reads TGTGCCAGCAGTGAAGTCGGACAACCCCTCAATGAGCAGTTCTTC. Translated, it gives CASSEVGQPLNEQFF.

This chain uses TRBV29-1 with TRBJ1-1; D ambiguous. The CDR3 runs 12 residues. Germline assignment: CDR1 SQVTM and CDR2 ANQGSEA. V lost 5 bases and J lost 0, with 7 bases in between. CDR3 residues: CSVTGLNTEAFF. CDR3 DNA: TGCAGCGTTACGGGTCTGAACACTGAAGCTTTCTTT.

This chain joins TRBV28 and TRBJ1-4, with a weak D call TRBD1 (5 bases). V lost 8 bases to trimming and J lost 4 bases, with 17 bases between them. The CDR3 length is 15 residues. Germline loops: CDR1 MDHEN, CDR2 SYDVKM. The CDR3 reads CASYSFQGLNEKLFF. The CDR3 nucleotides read TGTGCCAGCTATTCTTTCCAGGGTCTTAATGAAAAACTGTTTTTT.

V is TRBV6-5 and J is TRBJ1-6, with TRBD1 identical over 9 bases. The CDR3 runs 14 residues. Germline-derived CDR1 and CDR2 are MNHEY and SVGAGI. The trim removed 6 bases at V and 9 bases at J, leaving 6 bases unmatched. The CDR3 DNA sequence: TGTGCCAGCAGCCCGGGACAGGGCGGTTCACCCCTCCACTTT. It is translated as CASSPGQGGSPLHF.

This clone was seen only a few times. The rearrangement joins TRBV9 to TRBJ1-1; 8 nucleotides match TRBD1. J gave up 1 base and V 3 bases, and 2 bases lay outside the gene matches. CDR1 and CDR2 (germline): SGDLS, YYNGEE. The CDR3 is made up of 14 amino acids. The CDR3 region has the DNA TGTGCCAGCAGCGCAGGACAGGGGAACACTGAAGCTTTCTTT. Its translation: CASSAGQGNTEAFF.

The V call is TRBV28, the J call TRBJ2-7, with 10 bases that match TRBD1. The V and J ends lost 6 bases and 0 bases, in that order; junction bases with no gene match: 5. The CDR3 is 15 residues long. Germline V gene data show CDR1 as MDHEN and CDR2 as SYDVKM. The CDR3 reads CASSPGQGLSYEQYF. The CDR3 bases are TGTGCCAGCAGCCCGGGACAGGGGCTCTCCTACGAGCAGTACTTC.

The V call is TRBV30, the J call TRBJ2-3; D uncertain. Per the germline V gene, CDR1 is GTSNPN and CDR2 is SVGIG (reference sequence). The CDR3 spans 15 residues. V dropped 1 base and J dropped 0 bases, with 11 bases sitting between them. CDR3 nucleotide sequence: TGTGCCTGGAGTGGACACAGAGCTAGCACAGATACGCAGTATTTT. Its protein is CAWSGHRASTDTQYF. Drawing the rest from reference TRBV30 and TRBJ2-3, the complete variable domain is SQTIHQWPATLVQPVGSPLSLECTVEGTSNPNLYWYRQAAGRGLQLLFYSVGIGQISSEVPQNLSASRPQDRQFILSSKKLLLSDSGFYLCAWSGHRASTDTQYFGPGTRLTVL.

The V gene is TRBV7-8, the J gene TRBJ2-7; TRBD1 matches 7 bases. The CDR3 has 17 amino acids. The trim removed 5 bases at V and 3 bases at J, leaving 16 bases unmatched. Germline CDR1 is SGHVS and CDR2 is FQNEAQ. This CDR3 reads CASSQGTATLSHYEQYF. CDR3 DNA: TGTGCCAGCAGCCAGGGGACAGCAACCCTCTCCCACTACGAGCAGTACTTC.

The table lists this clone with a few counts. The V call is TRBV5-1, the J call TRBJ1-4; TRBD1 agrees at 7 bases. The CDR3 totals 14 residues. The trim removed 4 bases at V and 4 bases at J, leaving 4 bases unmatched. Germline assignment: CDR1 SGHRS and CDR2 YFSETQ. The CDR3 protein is CASSPTGDNEKLFF. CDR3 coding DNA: TGCGCCAGCAGCCCTACAGGGGATAATGAAAAACTGTTTTTT.

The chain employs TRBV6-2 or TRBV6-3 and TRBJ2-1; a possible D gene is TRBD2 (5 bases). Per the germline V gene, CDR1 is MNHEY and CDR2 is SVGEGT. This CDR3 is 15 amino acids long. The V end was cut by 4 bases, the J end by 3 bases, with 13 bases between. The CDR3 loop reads CASSLDPGGYNEQFF. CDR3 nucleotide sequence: TGTGCCAGCAGTTTGGACCCTGGAGGCTACAATGAGCAGTTCTTC.

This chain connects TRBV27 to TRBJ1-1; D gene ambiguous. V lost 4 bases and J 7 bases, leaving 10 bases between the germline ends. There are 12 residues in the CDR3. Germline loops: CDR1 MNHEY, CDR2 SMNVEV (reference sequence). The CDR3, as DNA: TGTGCCAGCAGTTCCGGCTGGAGTGAAGCTTTCTTT. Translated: CASSSGWSEAFF.

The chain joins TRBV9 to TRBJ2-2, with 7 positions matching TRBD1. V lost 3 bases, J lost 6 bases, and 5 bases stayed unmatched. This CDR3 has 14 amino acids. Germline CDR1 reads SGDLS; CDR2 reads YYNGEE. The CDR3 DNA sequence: TGTGCCAGCAGCGGAACAGGGGTGGCCGGGGAGCTGTTTTTT. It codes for CASSGTGVAGELFF. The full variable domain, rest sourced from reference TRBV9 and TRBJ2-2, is DSGVTQTPKHLITATGQRVTLRCSPRSGDLSVYWYQQSLDQGLQFLIQYYNGEERAKGNILERFSAQQFPDLHSELNLSSLELGDSALYFCASSGTGVAGELFFGEGSRLTVL.

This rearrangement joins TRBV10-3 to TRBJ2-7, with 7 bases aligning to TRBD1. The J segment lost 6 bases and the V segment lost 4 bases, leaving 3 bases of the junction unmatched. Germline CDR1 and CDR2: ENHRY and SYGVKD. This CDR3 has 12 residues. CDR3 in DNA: TGTGCCATCAGTGGACAGGGCGGCGAGCAGTACTTC. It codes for CAISGQGGEQYF.

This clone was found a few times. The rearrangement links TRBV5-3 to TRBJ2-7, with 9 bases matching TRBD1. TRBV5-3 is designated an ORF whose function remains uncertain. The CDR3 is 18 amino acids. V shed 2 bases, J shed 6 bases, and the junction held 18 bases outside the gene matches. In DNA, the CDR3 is TGTGCCAGAAGCTTCGGGCAAAGGACCGGGACAGGGATTGTCGAGCAGTACTTC. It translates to CARSFGQRTGTGIVEQYF.

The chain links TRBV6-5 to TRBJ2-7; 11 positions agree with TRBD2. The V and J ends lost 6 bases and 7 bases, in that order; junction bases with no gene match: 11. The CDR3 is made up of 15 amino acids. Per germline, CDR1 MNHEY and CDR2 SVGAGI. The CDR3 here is CASSPGTSGREEQYF. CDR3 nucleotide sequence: TGTGCCAGCAGCCCCGGGACTAGCGGTAGGGAGGAGCAGTACTTC.

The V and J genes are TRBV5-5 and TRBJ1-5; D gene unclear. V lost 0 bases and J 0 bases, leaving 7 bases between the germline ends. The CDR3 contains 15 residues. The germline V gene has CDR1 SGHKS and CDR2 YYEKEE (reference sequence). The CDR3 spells CASSLVGPSNQPQHF. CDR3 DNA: TGTGCCAGCAGCTTGGTTGGGCCTAGCAATCAGCCCCAGCATTTT. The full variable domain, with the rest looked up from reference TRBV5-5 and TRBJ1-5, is DAGVTQSPTHLIKTRGQQVTLRCSPISGHKSVSWYQQVLGQGPQFIFQYYEKEERGRGNFPDRFSARQFPNYSSELNVNALLLGDSALYLCASSLVGPSNQPQHFGDGTRLSIL.

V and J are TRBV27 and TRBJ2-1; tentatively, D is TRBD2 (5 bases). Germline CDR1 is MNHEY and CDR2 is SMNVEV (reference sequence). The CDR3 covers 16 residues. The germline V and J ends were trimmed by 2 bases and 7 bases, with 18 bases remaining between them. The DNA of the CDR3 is TGTGCCAGCAGTTTAGTTGGCGGGTTTAAAGGGAATGAGCAGTTCTTC. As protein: CASSLVGGFKGNEQFF.

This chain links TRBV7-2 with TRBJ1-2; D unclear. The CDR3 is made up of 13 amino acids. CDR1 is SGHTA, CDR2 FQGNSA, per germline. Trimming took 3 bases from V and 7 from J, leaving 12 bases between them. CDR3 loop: CASSFSTYSGYTF. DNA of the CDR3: TGTGCCAGCAGCTTTAGCACGTACTCTGGCTACACCTTC.

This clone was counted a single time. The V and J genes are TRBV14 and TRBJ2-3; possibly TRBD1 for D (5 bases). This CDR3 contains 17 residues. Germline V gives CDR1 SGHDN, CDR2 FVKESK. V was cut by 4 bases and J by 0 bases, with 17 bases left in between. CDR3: CASSPRVAGRSTDTQYF. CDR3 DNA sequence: TGTGCCAGCAGCCCAAGAGTGGCAGGGCGTAGCACAGATACGCAGTATTTT.

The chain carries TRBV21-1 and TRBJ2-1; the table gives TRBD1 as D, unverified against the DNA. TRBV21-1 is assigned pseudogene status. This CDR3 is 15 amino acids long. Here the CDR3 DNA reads TGTGCCAGCAGCAAGGTACTCAGGGAAAACAATGAGCAGTTCTTC. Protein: CASSKVLRENNEQFF.

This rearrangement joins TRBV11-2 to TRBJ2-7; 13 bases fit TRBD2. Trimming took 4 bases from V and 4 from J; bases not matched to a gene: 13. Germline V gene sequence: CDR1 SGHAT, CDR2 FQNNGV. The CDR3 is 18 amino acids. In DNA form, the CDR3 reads TGTGCCAGCAGCTCAATCCCGCGGACTAGCGGGAGCTTATACGAGCAGTACTTC. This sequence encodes CASSSIPRTSGSLYEQYF.